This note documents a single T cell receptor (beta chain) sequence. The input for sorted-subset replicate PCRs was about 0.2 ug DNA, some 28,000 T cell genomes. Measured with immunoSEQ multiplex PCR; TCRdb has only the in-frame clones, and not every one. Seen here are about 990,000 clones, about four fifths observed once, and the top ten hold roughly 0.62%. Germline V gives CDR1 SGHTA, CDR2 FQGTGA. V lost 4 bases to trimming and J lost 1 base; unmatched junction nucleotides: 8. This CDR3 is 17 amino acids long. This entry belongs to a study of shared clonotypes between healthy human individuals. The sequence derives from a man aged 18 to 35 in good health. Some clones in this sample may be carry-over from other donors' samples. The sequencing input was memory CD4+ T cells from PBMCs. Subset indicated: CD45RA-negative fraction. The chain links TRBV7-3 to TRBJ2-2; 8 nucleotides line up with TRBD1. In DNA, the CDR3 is TGTGCCAGCAGCTCACCGCAGGGGACAGGGAACACCGGGGAGCTGTTTTTT. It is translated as CASSSPQGTGNTGELFF.